This TCR beta chain appears in the sequencing data of a study of blood T cells in healthy people across ages (dated by TCRdb to the mid-2010s). Background for the entire study: In model experiments, template switching captured roughly one uniquely barcoded TCR beta cDNA molecule for every two T cells. Using deep sequencing normalized with unique cDNA molecular identifiers, the study measured how TCR beta repertoire diversity changes with age. Four age groups were formed from the donors: young (average roughly 15 years), middle-aged (roughly 38), aged (62) and long-lived (around 80). To avoid experimental bias, donors of different ages were spread randomly across the sequencing lanes. The study analyzed two additional independent replicas of 1 million unique cDNA reads from the same blood draw for two donors, one aged 18 to 29 and one aged 80 or older. Here is what the overall study found, with its caveats: Because donor CMV infection status was unknown, age-related changes in expanded clonotypes were potentially confounded. Because profiling used bulk unsorted PBMCs, naive and antigen-experienced compartments could not be compared conclusively. Estimates of total diversity based on one million sequenced T cells were regarded as lower bounds and as underestimates. As age increased, observed TCR beta diversity per million T cells dropped in a roughly linear way, and a significant reduction was already evident by age 40. Observed TCR beta diversity correlated strongly with the percentage of naive T cells measured by flow cytometry. The long-lived group showed more naive CD4+ T cells, fewer expanded clones and increased TCR diversity than the aged group, suggesting age selection.

Donors were roughly 40 systemically healthy Caucasian individuals from Russia aged roughly 6 to 90 years. About 10 milliliters of peripheral blood were collected from each donor into EDTA-treated Vacutainer tubes. Ficoll-Paque density-gradient centrifugation was used to isolate PBMCs, with at least 6.5 million per sample. Trizol reagent was used to extract total RNA from the PBMCs, yielding at least 5.5 micrograms per sample. For every donor, an aliquot of PBMCs went through flow cytometry to measure the percentages of naive CD45RAhigh/CD27high T cells. V ends up 2 bases short and J 8 bases short, with an unmatched junction base count of 8. Via the germline V gene, CDR1 is LGHNA and CDR2 YNFKEQ. The CDR3 starts with the cysteine, ends with the phenylalanine, and has 16 residues. Only the CDR3 part of the read is kept: 48 bases, read in frame from the first base. The library was obtained by 5' RACE. Sequencing was performed on an Illumina HiSeq 2500. A second PCR of about 7 to 12 cycles was performed with a sample-barcoded 5' primer and a J-beta primer mix. A template-switch 5' adaptor carrying 12 random nucleotides introduced a unique molecular identifier onto each TCR beta cDNA molecule. Each sample yielded at least 2.5 million CDR3-containing paired-end reads. The Mint cDNA synthesis kit, primed by a TRBC-specific oligonucleotide, was used to synthesize first-strand cDNA from all RNA. After uracil-DNA glycosylase treatment, a first 18-cycle PCR used universal primers M1SS and BC2_uni_R on all cDNA. Under the source paper's analysis protocol: Each sample was normalized by randomly selecting 1 million high-quality reads, each carrying a distinct molecular identifier. Reads with shared molecular identifiers were discarded instead of being binned into consensus sequences. MiTCR, set to a Q25 quality threshold and the strictest error-elimination algorithm, was used for CDR3 identification, clonotype clustering and error correction. A nonparametric unseen species model with Euler transformation was used to estimate lower-bound total TCR beta diversity. The raw public data were reprocessed by TCRdb itself: fastp quality trimming at Q25, MiXCR clonotype calling, in-frame beta chains only. Rows matching on CDR3 protein sequence are summarized as one entry with the most common DNA and genes. The V and J calls shown here were made by TCRdb, not taken from the authors' results. The table for this sample lists roughly 1.6 million distinct CDR3 sequences; about 31% of them were counted only once. The ten largest account for 10% to 12% of the sample.

This clonotype was recorded a few times. Its binding antigen is unknown. Base quality data are lacking; no much larger clone is found one base away. Input material: blood. Here the chain combines TRBV4-2 and TRBJ2-1; 11 of the junction bases match TRBD2. The TCR was taken from a woman under 40 in good health. The CDR3 sequence is CASSQTSGGGLDEQFF. The DNA sequence follows: TGTGCCAGCAGCCAAACTAGCGGGGGCGGCTTAGATGAGCAGTTCTTC.